This T cell receptor (beta chain) appears in the sequencing data of a study of response to subunit inactivated influenza vaccine. Findings of the study overall: Researchers suggested that each seasonal influenza vaccination recruits few new T cells.

MiXCR, applied by TCRdb to the RT-PCR reads, yields one record per CDR3 protein. The sample consists of hundreds of thousands of distinct CDR3 sequences, 10% to 15% of them appearing once. This clonotype was counted only a few times. What it binds is unknown. Germline assignment: CDR1 DFQATT and CDR2 SNEGSKA (reference sequence). Trimming removed 5 bases from V and 4 bases from J, with 18 bases in between. The CDR3 extends over 14 amino acids. The origin of this receptor is a man in his fifties who received an inactivated influenza vaccine. The V and J genes are TRBV20-1 and TRBJ2-7; D perhaps matches TRBD2 (7 bases). The source was PBMCs from blood, collected on the day of vaccination. The CDR3 coding sequence is TGCAGTGCTGGGAAAGCGGGGAGGGGGTACGAGCAGTACTTC. Translation: CSAGKAGRGYEQYF.